These 32 T cell receptor beta chains share one sample of origin, sequenced in a study of blood T cell repertoires in COVID-19. Using immunoSEQ multiplex PCR, the repertoire was profiled, and TCRdb retains in-frame clones only, with some absent. The table lists about 150,000 clones, 88% of them singletons, with 2.4% in the top ten. The source material was peripheral blood. Receptors originate from a woman aged 70-85 years with acute or convalescent COVID-19.

The chain links TRBV5-4 to TRBJ1-5; D gene unclear. CDR1 SGHNT and CDR2 YYREEE come from the germline V gene (reference sequence). This CDR3 is built from 14 residues. V lost 1 base, J lost 3 bases, and 8 bases lay in between. The DNA for the CDR3 is TGTGCCAGCAGCTTGTCCCCCCTCAATCAGCCCCAGCATTTT. It yields the protein CASSLSPLNQPQHF.

CDR3 coding DNA: TGTGCCAGCAGCTTAGTGGGACAGGTTAACACTGAAGCTTTCTTT. It specifies CASSLVGQVNTEAFF. This chain uses TRBV7-9 with TRBJ1-1, with 8 bases matching TRBD1. V gave up 1 base and J gave up 2 bases; unmatched junction bases: 3. Germline loops: CDR1 SEHNR, CDR2 FQNEAQ (reference sequence). The CDR3 has 15 residues.

This chain links TRBV18 with TRBJ2-3; no definite D call. V gave up 2 bases and J gave up 4 bases, with 7 bases separating them. This CDR3 contains 13 residues. Germline CDR1 and CDR2: KGHSH and LQKENI. CDR3 DNA: TGTGCCAGCTCACCAGGGCGCCCAGATACGCAGTATTTT. Translating gives CASSPGRPDTQYF.

The V call is TRBV6-5, the J call TRBJ1-3; possibly TRBD1 for D (5 bases). Germline loops: CDR1 MNHEY, CDR2 SVGAGI. V shed 6 bases and J shed 2 bases, with 14 bases lying between them. The CDR3 totals 15 residues. The CDR3 loop reads CASSPRVGTGNTIYF. CDR3 nucleotide sequence: TGTGCCAGCAGCCCCAGGGTGGGGACTGGAAACACCATATATTTT.

The rearrangement joins TRBV6-2 or TRBV6-3 to TRBJ1-2, with 7 bases fitting TRBD1. V was pared by 2 bases and J by 8 bases, with 8 bases of the junction left unmatched. The CDR3 is 14 amino acids. CDR1 MNHEY and CDR2 SVGEGT come from the germline V gene. CDR3: CASSYRQGLWGYTF. CDR3 nucleotide sequence: TGTGCCAGCAGTTACCGACAGGGATTGTGGGGCTACACCTTC.

CDR3 sequence reads: CASSLQGNTIYF. Written as DNA, the CDR3 is TGTGCCAGCAGCTTACAGGGTAACACCATATATTTT. J is TRBJ1-3 and V is TRBV7-8, with D possibly being TRBD1 (5 bases). The V and J ends lost 2 bases and 7 bases respectively, with 6 bases between them. Germline V lookup: CDR1 SGHVS, CDR2 FQNEAQ. The CDR3 totals 12 residues.

This chain uses TRBV25-1 with TRBJ2-1, with D possibly being TRBD2 (6 bases). The CDR3 loop spans 15 amino acids. The V end lost 5 bases, the J end lost 4 bases, and 15 bases lay between the germline ends. The germline V gene has CDR1 MGHDK and CDR2 SYGVNS. The CDR3 sequence is CASSYSAGRYNEQFF. Here the CDR3 DNA reads TGTGCCAGCAGTTATAGCGCGGGGAGGTACAATGAGCAGTTCTTC.

The chain joins TRBV5-1 to TRBJ1-6; 8 nucleotides agree with TRBD1. Per germline, CDR1 SGHRS and CDR2 YFSETQ. The CDR3 spans 14 residues. With V trimmed by 3 bases and J by 6 bases, 2 bases remained unmatched. In nucleotides, the CDR3 is TGCGCCAGCAGCTACAGGGGGATTAATTCACCCCTCCACTTT. Its protein is CASSYRGINSPLHF.

The chain has TRBV6-2 or TRBV6-3 and TRBJ1-5; 9 nucleotides line up with TRBD1. The J segment lost 6 bases and the V segment lost 2 bases, leaving 8 bases of the junction unmatched. Germline V lookup: CDR1 MNHEY, CDR2 SVGEGT. The CDR3 runs 16 residues. The CDR3 region is CASSYLAGQGRQPQHF. The CDR3, as DNA: TGTGCCAGCAGTTACCTAGCAGGACAGGGGCGTCAGCCCCAGCATTTT.

This clone was detected only once. This rearrangement joins TRBV3-1 (or the pseudogene TRBV3-2) to TRBJ1-2, with 9 bases that match TRBD1. CDR1 is LGHDT, CDR2 YNNKEL, per germline (reference sequence). The CDR3 contains 12 residues. The V gene end was trimmed by 9 bases and the J gene end by 6 bases; junction bases not matched to a gene: 5. The CDR3 region is CASRTGVNGYTF. CDR3 coding DNA: TGTGCCAGTAGGACAGGGGTAAATGGCTACACCTTC.

The V call is TRBV9, the J call TRBJ1-2; D perhaps matches TRBD1 (6 bases). V was cut by 3 bases and J by 0 bases, with 15 bases left in between. Germline V gene data show CDR1 as SGDLS and CDR2 as YYNGEE. This CDR3 comprises 16 residues. The CDR3 DNA reads TGTGCCAGCAGCGGCTACGACAGGAAACCTAACTATGGCTACACCTTC. Translating gives CASSGYDRKPNYGYTF. The full variable domain, completed using reference TRBV9 and TRBJ1-2, is DSGVTQTPKHLITATGQRVTLRCSPRSGDLSVYWYQQSLDQGLQFLIQYYNGEERAKGNILERFSAQQFPDLHSELNLSSLELGDSALYFCASSGYDRKPNYGYTFGSGTRLTVV.

This chain uses TRBV18 with TRBJ1-2; tentative D call: TRBD1 (5 bases). The CDR3 spans 15 residues. CDR1 KGHSH and CDR2 LQKENI come from the germline V gene. Trimming removed 1 base from V and 3 bases from J, with 12 bases in between. CDR3 nucleotides: TGTGCCAGCTCACCACAAGCAGGGCCCGACTATGGCTACACCTTC. Amino acid sequence: CASSPQAGPDYGYTF.

This clone was detected only a few times. This chain links TRBV5-1 with TRBJ1-1; possible D gene TRBD1, 6 bases. Germline lookup yields CDR1 SGHRS and CDR2 YFSETQ. CDR3 length: 14 residues. The ends were cut back, 4 bases at V and 1 base at J, with 11 bases in the middle. For the CDR3, the DNA is TGCGCCAGCAGCACAGGGACGGAGAACACTGAAGCTTTCTTT. Protein: CASSTGTENTEAFF.

The chain is built from TRBV24-1 and TRBJ1-5, with TRBD1 identical over 7 bases. V dropped 4 bases and J dropped 4; count of bases not matched to a gene: 9. The CDR3 is made up of 16 amino acids. Germline V gene data show CDR1 as KGHDR and CDR2 as SFDVKD. DNA for the CDR3: TGTGCCACCAGTGACGGGACAGTGAGTGGAAATCAGCCCCAGCATTTT. Its translation: CATSDGTVSGNQPQHF.

V gene TRBV24-1 combines with J gene TRBJ1-6; 8 positions agree with TRBD1. The CDR3 has 17 residues. Trimming removed 3 bases from V and 0 bases from J; junction bases left unmatched: 3. Germline V gene data show CDR1 as KGHDR and CDR2 as SFDVKD. In nucleotides, the CDR3 is TGTGCCACCAGTGATGGGACAGGCCGCTCCTATAATTCACCCCTCCACTTT. Translation gives CATSDGTGRSYNSPLHF.

The gene calls are TRBV19 and TRBJ2-1, with TRBD2 matching over 11 bases. Germline assignment: CDR1 LNHDA and CDR2 SQIVND (reference sequence). CDR3 length: 17 residues. J gave up 2 bases and V 3 bases, and 6 bases lay outside the gene matches. In nucleotides, the CDR3 is TGTGCCAGTAGTATGGAAAAACTAGCGGGGGCCTACAATGAGCAGTTCTTC. Translating gives CASSMEKLAGAYNEQFF.

Only a few counts were recorded for this clone. The chain links TRBV29-1 to TRBJ1-5; 9 bases fit TRBD1. Germline CDR1 reads SQVTM; CDR2 reads ANQGSEA. The V segment lost 6 bases and the J segment 4 bases; nucleotides outside the gene matches: 4. This CDR3 is built from 13 residues. The CDR3 DNA is TGCAGCGTGGGGACAGGGACAAATCAGCCCCAGCATTTT. Protein: CSVGTGTNQPQHF.

The chain combines TRBV7-2 with TRBJ1-6, with 7 bases identical to TRBD1. The germline V gene has CDR1 SGHTA and CDR2 FQGNSA. Losses at the gene ends were 8 bases for V and 7 bases for J; bases not matched to a gene: 5. The CDR3 runs 13 residues. CDR3 in amino acids: CASGWGQNSPLHF. For the CDR3, the DNA is TGTGCCAGCGGGTGGGGACAGAATTCACCCCTCCACTTT.

The rearrangement links TRBV6-5 to TRBJ1-3; D not certain. CDR1 MNHEY and CDR2 SVGAGI come from the germline V gene. The CDR3 covers 16 residues. V lost 0 bases and J lost 0, with 9 bases in between. The CDR3 loop is CASSYSQVYSGNTIYF. The CDR3 DNA sequence: TGTGCCAGCAGTTACTCTCAAGTCTACTCTGGAAACACCATATATTTT.

V is TRBV4-2 and J is TRBJ1-2; TRBD1 matches 7 bases. The CDR3 covers 13 residues. V dropped 4 bases and J dropped 4; count of bases not matched to a gene: 3. CDR1 LGHNA and CDR2 YNFKEQ come from the germline V gene. CDR3 DNA sequence: TGTGCCAGCAGCCCGGGACAGCTCTATGGCTACACCTTC. As protein: CASSPGQLYGYTF.

CDR3 loop: CASSSLRLAGGETQYF. CDR3 nucleotide sequence: TGTGCCAGCAGTTCACTAAGGCTAGCGGGGGGGGAGACCCAGTACTTC. This rearrangement joins TRBV25-1 to TRBJ2-5; 12 bases are a match to TRBD2. Trimming took 5 bases from V and 5 from J; bases not matched to a gene: 9. CDR1 MGHDK and CDR2 SYGVNS come from the germline V gene. The CDR3 runs to 16 residues.

V and J are TRBV5-1 and TRBJ2-7; D gene unclear. CDR1 and CDR2 (germline): SGHRS, YFSETQ. The length of the CDR3 is 14 residues. Trimming stripped 5 bases from V and 0 bases from J, with 12 bases between. The CDR3 DNA reads as TGCGCCAGCAGAAAGAGCCTGAGCTCCTACGAGCAGTACTTC. This codes for CASRKSLSSYEQYF.

The CDR3 bases are TGTGCCAGCAGCGGCGTGGCGGGGGGTGGTGAGCAGTTCTTC. Residues: CASSGVAGGGEQFF. The V and J genes are TRBV9 and TRBJ2-1; the match to TRBD2 covers 8 bases. CDR3 length: 14 amino acids. CDR1 and CDR2 (germline): SGDLS, YYNGEE. Germline trimming cut 3 bases from V and 9 bases from J; bases unmatched to any gene: 8.

This CDR3 is CASSSGGLYTEAFF. The CDR3 DNA follows: TGTGCCAGCAGCTCGGGGGGATTATACACTGAAGCTTTCTTT. The rearrangement uses TRBV11-2 and TRBJ1-1; possible D gene TRBD1, 5 bases. V gave up 4 bases and J gave up 3 bases, with 12 bases separating them. Germline CDR1 reads SGHAT; CDR2 reads FQNNGV. CDR3 length: 14 amino acids.

This chain joins TRBV2 and TRBJ1-6; 7 nucleotides agree with TRBD1. Losses at the gene ends were 9 bases for V and 4 bases for J; bases not matched to a gene: 3. This CDR3 has 13 amino acids. The germline V gene encodes CDR1 SNHLY and CDR2 FYNNEI. The CDR3 is CARRDSYNSPLHF. CDR3 nucleotides: TGTGCCAGGCGGGACAGTTATAATTCACCCCTCCACTTT.

The chain links TRBV28 to TRBJ2-3; 8 bases map to TRBD2. This CDR3 spans 15 amino acids. With V trimmed by 6 bases and J by 0 bases, 5 bases remained unmatched. Germline CDR1 and CDR2: MDHEN and SYDVKM. CDR3 sequence reads: CASSRSGASTDTQYF. CDR3 coding DNA: TGTGCCAGCAGCCGTAGCGGGGCTAGCACAGATACGCAGTATTTT.

The chain is built from TRBV25-1 and TRBJ1-4; 10 bases fit TRBD1. V lost 4 bases, J lost 8 bases, and 1 base stayed unmatched. The CDR3 has 13 residues. Germline assignment: CDR1 MGHDK and CDR2 SYGVNS. The CDR3 spells CASSGTGGEKLFF. Written as DNA, the CDR3 is TGTGCCAGCAGTGGGACAGGGGGGGAAAAACTGTTTTTT.

The genes are TRBV3-1 (or the pseudogene TRBV3-2) and TRBJ1-5; D is perhaps TRBD1 (6 bases). Germline lookup yields CDR1 LGHDT and CDR2 YNNKEL (reference sequence). The CDR3 spans 15 residues. V lost 4 bases to trimming and J lost 3 bases, with 13 bases between them. The CDR3 DNA reads TGTGCCAGCAGCCGGGGGCCCGATAACAATCAGCCCCAGCATTTT. Residues: CASSRGPDNNQPQHF.

The chain uses TRBV28 and TRBJ1-1; no definite D call. The germline V gene encodes CDR1 MDHEN and CDR2 SYDVKM. V was trimmed by 8 bases and J by 0 bases, leaving 19 bases between them. CDR3 length: 16 amino acids. The CDR3 nucleotides are TGTGCCAGCGATGGCCCGGGAAGTGGCATGAACACTGAAGCTTTCTTT. This gives the protein CASDGPGSGMNTEAFF.

The gene calls are TRBV29-1 and TRBJ2-3; D not certain. V was trimmed by 0 bases and J by 1 base, leaving 8 bases between them. CDR3 length: 14 residues. Germline assignment: CDR1 SQVTM and CDR2 ANQGSEA. The CDR3 region is CSVEEAAGTDTQYF. In nucleotides, the CDR3 is TGCAGCGTTGAAGAGGCGGCGGGCACAGATACGCAGTATTTT.

The count of this clone is one. The genes are TRBV4-1 and TRBJ2-2, with D perhaps TRBD1 (7 bases). V lost 4 bases and J lost 1, with 13 bases in between. CDR1 and CDR2 (germline): MGHRA, YSYEKL. The CDR3 contains 16 residues. CDR3 sequence (DNA): TGCGCCAGCAGCCCAGGGCAGGGGGGGAACACCGGGGAGCTGTTTTTT. Its translation: CASSPGQGGNTGELFF.

This chain joins TRBV6-2 or TRBV6-3 and TRBJ2-7; D gene ambiguous. V dropped 2 bases and J dropped 5 bases, with 16 bases sitting between them. This CDR3 comprises 15 residues. Germline CDR1 MNHEY, CDR2 SVGEGT. CDR3 in DNA: TGTGCCAGCAGTTACCCGAGGCACCTTAACAACGAGCAGTACTTC. This translates into CASSYPRHLNNEQYF.